Presented here are 25 T cell receptor beta chains from one specimen sequenced in a study of graft-versus-host responses after intestinal transplantation. The assay was immunoSEQ multiplex PCR, and TCRdb's table has in-frame clones only and misses some. The sample consists of some 110,000 clones, 90% of them appearing once. Their specific antigens are unknown. Specimen: unstimulated CD4+ T cells sorted from spleen or lymph node cells, collected before intestinal transplant. The receptors shown here come from a human donor who received an intestinal transplant.

The chain has TRBV15 and TRBJ1-4, with D perhaps TRBD1 (6 bases). The V end was cut by 0 bases, the J end by 8 bases, with 13 bases between. In germline, CDR1 is LNHNV, CDR2 YYDKDF (reference sequence). The CDR3 has 15 residues. The CDR3 DNA reads as TGTGCCACCAGCAGAGACGAAGGGGGTGGGGAAAAACTGTTTTTT. Protein sequence: CATSRDEGGGEKLFF. Filled out from reference TRBV15 and TRBJ1-4, the complete variable domain reads DAMVIQNPRYQVTQFGKPVTLSCSQTLNHNVMYWYQQKSSQAPKLLFHYYDKDFNNEADTPDNFQSRRPNTSFCFLDIRSPGLGDTAMYLCATSRDEGGGEKLFFGSGTQLSVL.

V is TRBV5-1 and J is TRBJ1-3; D ambiguous. Trimming took off 0 bases at V and 2 bases at J, with 9 bases between the two ends. CDR3 size: 15 residues. Germline loops: CDR1 SGHRS, CDR2 YFSETQ. CDR3 sequence (DNA): TGCGCCAGCAGCTTGGCTAGCGGAACTGGAAACACCATATATTTT. Translated: CASSLASGTGNTIYF.

This clone occurred once. The rearrangement links TRBV14 to TRBJ2-3, with a weak D call TRBD2 (5 bases). From germline, CDR1 is SGHDN and CDR2 FVKESK. This CDR3 contains 14 residues. V was cut by 4 bases and J by 2 bases, with 10 bases left in between. CDR3 amino acids: CASSRIAYTDTQYF. In nucleotides, the CDR3 is TGTGCCAGCAGCCGCATAGCGTACACAGATACGCAGTATTTT. The complete variable domain, with remaining parts taken from reference TRBV14 and TRBJ2-3, reads EAGVTQFPSHSVIEKGQTVTLRCDPISGHDNLYWYRRVMGKEIKFLLHFVKESKQDESGMPNNRFLAERTGGTYSTLKVQPAELEDSGVYFCASSRIAYTDTQYFGPGTRLTVL.

The chain carries TRBV5-6 and TRBJ2-7; TRBD2 agrees at 7 bases. The CDR3 has 19 residues. Germline lookup yields CDR1 SGHDT and CDR2 YYEEEE. The junction had 19 bases not matched to a gene; V was cut back by 4 bases and J by 0 bases. CDR3 residues: CASSRLAMIWGGSSYEQYF. DNA for the CDR3: TGTGCCAGCAGCCGCCTCGCCATGATCTGGGGCGGGAGCTCCTACGAGCAGTACTTC.

The V call is TRBV7-2, the J call TRBJ2-1, with 9 bases that match TRBD2. Trimming at V came to 0 bases and at J to 2 bases, leaving 11 bases not matched to a gene. The V gene's germline CDR1 is SGHTA and CDR2 FQGNSA. The CDR3 has 19 amino acids. CDR3 bases: TGTGCCAGCAGCTTAGCTAGCGGGAGCTCATCCTCAGCCTACAATGAGCAGTTCTTC. As protein: CASSLASGSSSSAYNEQFF.

Only a few counts were recorded for this clone. This chain uses TRBV7-2 with TRBJ1-5; 7 positions match TRBD1. The CDR3 length is 14 residues. J gave up 7 bases and V 2 bases, and 5 bases lay outside the gene matches. CDR1 is SGHTA and CDR2 is FQGNSA in the germline V gene. The CDR3, as DNA: TGTGCCAGCAGCTTAAGAGGGGGCCAGCAGCCCCAGCATTTT. It encodes CASSLRGGQQPQHF.

V is TRBV30 and J is TRBJ1-4; no firm D call. The CDR3 is made up of 14 amino acids. The V gene's germline CDR1 is GTSNPN and CDR2 SVGIG (reference sequence). V lost 2 bases to trimming and J lost 0 bases, with 7 bases between them. The CDR3 region has the DNA TGTGCCTGGAGTAGCAAAGCAACTAATGAAAAACTGTTTTTT. It codes for CAWSSKATNEKLFF.

The rearrangement uses TRBV5-6 and TRBJ1-4, with D possibly being TRBD1 (6 bases). Germline V lookup: CDR1 SGHDT, CDR2 YYEEEE. This CDR3 has 18 amino acids. V lost 4 bases and J 3 bases, leaving 22 bases between the germline ends. CDR3 residues: CASSRSGGAAAANEKLFF. The CDR3 region has the DNA TGTGCCAGCAGCCGGTCCGGGGGGGCAGCTGCAGCTAATGAAAAACTGTTTTTT.

Written as DNA, the CDR3 is TGTGCCAGCTCGCCATGGGACAGCTCTGGAAACACCATATATTTT. This codes for CASSPWDSSGNTIYF. The rearrangement joins TRBV18 to TRBJ1-3, with 7 bases identical to TRBD1. The V and J ends lost 6 bases and 0 bases, in that order; junction bases with no gene match: 5. Germline-derived CDR1 and CDR2 are KGHSH and LQKENI. This CDR3 has 15 residues.

This clone showed up just once. The chain's CDR3 is CASSSGLAYEQYF. In nucleotides, the CDR3 is TGCGCCAGCAGCTCGGGACTAGCTTACGAGCAGTACTTC. This chain uses TRBV5-1 with TRBJ2-7; 9 nucleotides match TRBD2. Germline CDR1 reads SGHRS; CDR2 reads YFSETQ. This CDR3 contains 13 residues. The J segment lost 4 bases and the V segment lost 3 bases, leaving 2 bases of the junction unmatched.

This chain connects TRBV5-1 to TRBJ1-4, with 9 bases lining up with TRBD1. J was trimmed by 5 bases and V by 4 bases; bases with no gene match: 3. CDR1 and CDR2 from the germline V gene are SGHRS and YFSETQ. The CDR3 runs 14 residues. The CDR3, as DNA: TGCGCCAGCAGCGCCGGACAGGGGAATGAAAAACTGTTTTTT. This translates into CASSAGQGNEKLFF.

The DNA for the CDR3 is TGTGCCAGCTCACCAGCGACAGCAGTTGGGGAGACCCAGTACTTC. Translation gives CASSPATAVGETQYF. This chain links TRBV18 with TRBJ2-5; D is perhaps TRBD1 (5 bases). The germline V gene has CDR1 KGHSH and CDR2 LQKENI. The CDR3 is made up of 15 amino acids. With 2 bases removed from V and 5 bases from J, the gap between germline ends came to 15 bases.

The chain carries TRBV14 and TRBJ2-5; 12 bases line up with TRBD2. The V and J ends lost 0 bases and 0 bases, in that order; junction bases with no gene match: 5. The CDR3 runs 18 residues. Germline-derived CDR1 and CDR2 are SGHDN and FVKESK. CDR3 in DNA: TGTGCCAGCAGCCAAGAGGGTGGACTAGCGGGATACCAAGAGACCCAGTACTTC. Protein sequence: CASSQEGGLAGYQETQYF.

The chain joins TRBV2 to TRBJ2-2; TRBD1 matches at 7 bases. CDR1 and CDR2 from the germline V gene are SNHLY and FYNNEI. There are 16 residues in the CDR3. V dropped 7 bases and J dropped 8; count of bases not matched to a gene: 16. The CDR3 sequence: CASKTGRSLAGGELFF. CDR3 coding DNA: TGTGCCAGCAAGACAGGGCGGTCGCTAGCTGGGGGGGAGCTGTTTTTT.

The chain carries TRBV7-9 and TRBJ1-2; D gene uncertain. Germline CDR1 and CDR2: SEHNR and FQNEAQ (reference sequence). V lost 3 bases and J lost 4, with 12 bases in between. The CDR3 covers 14 residues. The chain's CDR3 is CASSFPVIGYGYTF. The CDR3 DNA follows: TGTGCCAGCAGCTTCCCCGTCATCGGCTATGGCTACACCTTC. Supplemented by reference TRBV7-9 and TRBJ1-2, the full variable domain reads DTGVSQNPRHKITKRGQNVTFRCDPISEHNRLYWYRQTLGQGPEFLTYFQNEAQLEKSRLLSDRFSAERPKGSFSTLEIQRTEQGDSAMYLCASSFPVIGYGYTFGSGTRLTVV.

This clone was counted a single time. V is TRBV7-9 and J is TRBJ2-6; TRBD1 aligns across 9 bases. The CDR3 is made up of 17 amino acids. CDR1 is SEHNR, CDR2 FQNEAQ, per germline (reference sequence). V trimming: 3 bases; J trimming: 3 bases; junction bases outside the gene matches: 6. Written as DNA, the CDR3 is TGTGCCAGCAGCTTGCGGACAGGGGCCCGTGGGGCCAACGTCCTGACTTTC. It codes for CASSLRTGARGANVLTF.

This clone was seen only once. The chain couples TRBV11-2 to TRBJ2-2; TRBD1 aligns across 12 bases. Germline CDR1 and CDR2: SGHAT and FQNNGV. V trimming: 3 bases; J trimming: 7 bases; junction bases outside the gene matches: 3. The CDR3 sequence is 15 residues long. CDR3 in amino acids: CASSFGTGGYGELFF. The CDR3 DNA reads TGTGCCAGCAGCTTCGGGACAGGGGGCTACGGGGAGCTGTTTTTT.

This chain connects TRBV5-1 to TRBJ2-3; D perhaps matches TRBD1 (5 bases). V was clipped by 1 base and J by 8 bases, with 17 bases between them. The CDR3 has 15 residues. The germline V gene has CDR1 SGHRS and CDR2 YFSETQ. The CDR3 sequence is CASSLRGSPESTQYF. CDR3 nucleotides: TGCGCCAGCAGCTTGAGGGGAAGCCCCGAGAGTACGCAGTATTTT.

V gene TRBV7-3 combines with J gene TRBJ2-3; 8 nucleotides match TRBD2. Germline values: CDR1 SGHTA, CDR2 FQGTGA. The CDR3 extends over 16 amino acids. Germline trimming cut 5 bases from V and 0 bases from J; bases unmatched to any gene: 7. CDR3 amino acids: CASSPTREASTDTQYF. The CDR3 DNA reads TGTGCCAGCAGCCCCACGCGGGAGGCGAGCACAGATACGCAGTATTTT.

The J gene is TRBJ2-5, the V gene TRBV5-4; 7 bases line up with TRBD2. The CDR3 contains 16 residues. Per the germline V gene, CDR1 is SGHNT and CDR2 is YYREEE (reference sequence). The ends lost 4 bases at V and 5 bases at J; junction bases unmatched: 14. The CDR3 DNA follows: TGTGCCAGCAGCCGAGAGCGGGGAAGGGTCGTGGAGACCCAGTACTTC. Translating it yields CASSRERGRVVETQYF. Full variable domain (missing parts from reference TRBV5-4 and TRBJ2-5): ETGVTQSPTHLIKTRGQQVTLRCSSQSGHNTVSWYQQALGQGPQFIFQYYREEENGRGNFPPRFSGLQFPNYSSELNVNALELDDSALYLCASSRERGRVVETQYFGPGTRLLVL.

This chain links TRBV28 with TRBJ1-5, with D possibly being TRBD1 (5 bases). Germline CDR1 and CDR2: MDHEN and SYDVKM. The CDR3 is 14 amino acids. Trimming left V 3 bases short and J 5 bases short, with 11 bases between. CDR3 nucleotide sequence: TGTGCCAGCAGTTTCCGCCAGGGCCATCAGCCCCAGCATTTT. Amino acids: CASSFRQGHQPQHF.

This clone was counted between two and nine times. V is TRBV6-6 and J is TRBJ1-5; 10 bases are shared with TRBD1. The CDR3 is made up of 16 amino acids. CDR1 is MNHNY and CDR2 is SVGAGI in the germline V gene (reference sequence). V shed 4 bases and J 4 bases; nucleotides not matched to a gene: 7. The DNA for the CDR3 is TGTGCCAGCAGTTCGGCCGGGACAGGGGCTAATCAGCCCCAGCATTTT. This sequence encodes CASSSAGTGANQPQHF.

The rearrangement joins TRBV11-3 to TRBJ2-5; TRBD2 aligns across 8 bases. V trimming: 4 bases; J trimming: 3 bases; junction bases outside the gene matches: 16. The CDR3 covers 18 residues. Looked up from germline, CDR1 is SGHNT and CDR2 is YENEEA. CDR3 nucleotides: TGTGCCAGCAGCTGGGGGACCATGGGACGGCGGGGGGAAGAGACCCAGTACTTC. Residues: CASSWGTMGRRGEETQYF.

The chain carries TRBV7-9 and TRBJ2-1; no definite D call. CDR1 and CDR2 (germline): SEHNR, FQNEAQ (reference sequence). There are 15 residues in the CDR3. Trimming pared 1 base from V and 4 bases from J, leaving 11 bases between. The CDR3 protein is CASSLEQTVYNEQFF. The CDR3 DNA is TGTGCCAGCAGCTTAGAACAGACGGTTTACAATGAGCAGTTCTTC.

V is TRBV5-1 and J is TRBJ1-1; TRBD1 might be the D (5 bases). Deletions cut 4 bases from V and 5 bases from J, with 18 bases between. This CDR3 is built from 15 residues. CDR1 is SGHRS, CDR2 YFSETQ, per germline. The CDR3 sequence: CASSLTTGTRTEAFF. CDR3 coding DNA: TGCGCCAGCAGCCTAACAACAGGTACGAGAACTGAAGCTTTCTTT.